A single sample is the source of the 27 T cell receptor beta chains below, sequenced in a study of T cell responses to AZD1222 COVID-19 vaccine. TCRdb's copy holds only in-frame clones and misses some; the assay was immunoSEQ multiplex PCR. This table holds tens of thousands of clones, approximately 85% found once. The sample consisted of peripheral blood, taken on day 0 of AZD1222 vaccination. The source of these receptors is an adult in good health.

J is TRBJ1-5 and V is TRBV4-1; no clear D. V lost 2 bases to trimming and J lost 0 bases, with 8 bases between them. Germline CDR1 MGHRA, CDR2 YSYEKL. This CDR3 spans 15 amino acids. Written as DNA, the CDR3 is TGCGCCAGCAGCCAATCGCAGTATAGCAATCAGCCCCAGCATTTT. Its protein is CASSQSQYSNQPQHF.

The CDR3 spells CASTPGTVFPLHF. CDR3 DNA: TGTGCCAGCACCCCTGGGACAGTTTTTCCCCTCCACTTT. The rearrangement uses TRBV12-3 or TRBV12-4 and TRBJ1-6; 7 bases align to TRBD1. V lost 7 bases to trimming and J lost 13 bases; unmatched junction nucleotides: 10. The CDR3 consists of 13 residues.

The rearrangement links TRBV19 to TRBJ2-3, with D hard to call. The CDR3 loop spans 13 amino acids. Trimming cost V 6 bases and J 0 bases, with 7 bases left between them. Germline loops: CDR1 LNHDA, CDR2 SQIVND (reference sequence). The CDR3 DNA sequence: TGTGCCAGTAGCCGGCCTAGCACAGATACGCAGTATTTT. Translating gives CASSRPSTDTQYF.

V and J are TRBV7-8 and TRBJ2-3, with 8 bases matching TRBD2. CDR3 length: 15 amino acids. CDR1 is SGHVS and CDR2 is FQNEAQ in the germline V gene. Trimming removed 6 bases from V and 0 bases from J; junction bases left unmatched: 5. CDR3 sequence (DNA): TGTGCCAGCAGACCAAGCGGGAGTAGCACAGATACGCAGTATTTT. Encoded protein: CASRPSGSSTDTQYF. Using reference TRBV7-8 and TRBJ2-3 for the parts outside the CDR3, the full variable domain is GAGVSQSPRYKVAKRGQDVALRCDPISGHVSLFWYQQALGQGPEFLTYFQNEAQLDKSGLPSDRFFAERPEGSVSTLKIQRTQQEDSAVYLCASRPSGSSTDTQYFGPGTRLTVL.

The chain carries TRBV5-4 and TRBJ2-6, with 10 bases identical to TRBD2. This CDR3 contains 19 residues. Germline CDR1 and CDR2: SGHNT and YYREEE (reference sequence). V dropped 0 bases and J dropped 4; count of bases not matched to a gene: 10. CDR3 nucleotide sequence: TGTGCCAGCAGCTTGGGAGTTCTGCTAGCGGGGGCCGGGGCCAACGTCCTGACTTTC. Its translation is CASSLGVLLAGAGANVLTF.

The chain recombines TRBV9 with TRBJ2-7; 7 bases fit TRBD1. Unmatched junction bases numbered 10, after V lost 2 bases and J lost 5 bases. The CDR3 consists of 15 residues. Germline loops: CDR1 SGDLS, CDR2 YYNGEE. The CDR3 protein is CASSVTGTEYNEQYF. The CDR3 coding sequence is TGTGCCAGCAGCGTCACCGGGACAGAATACAACGAGCAGTACTTC.

The gene calls are TRBV4-1 and TRBJ1-6, with D possibly TRBD1 on 5 matching bases. CDR1 is MGHRA and CDR2 is YSYEKL in the germline V gene. V lost 2 bases, J lost 0 bases, and 14 bases lay in between. The CDR3 totals 18 residues. CDR3 protein: CASSQWGGFYSYNSPLHF. CDR3 nucleotide sequence: TGCGCCAGCAGCCAATGGGGGGGGTTTTACTCCTATAATTCACCCCTCCACTTT.

This clone was detected only a few times. The J gene is TRBJ2-7, the V gene TRBV3-1 (or the pseudogene TRBV3-2); D possibly corresponds to TRBD1 (5 bases). This CDR3 contains 15 residues. Looked up from germline, CDR1 is LGHDT and CDR2 is YNNKEL (reference sequence). The V end lost 0 bases, the J end lost 8 bases, and 17 bases lay between the germline ends. The DNA of the CDR3 is TGTGCCAGCAGCCAAGATCGAGTGGCAGGGTCTCAGCAGTACTTC. Encoded protein: CASSQDRVAGSQQYF.

The V gene is TRBV27, the J gene TRBJ1-1, with D possibly TRBD1 on 5 matching bases. Germline assignment: CDR1 MNHEY and CDR2 SMNVEV (reference sequence). The CDR3 has 14 residues. Trimming left V 2 bases short and J 5 bases short, with 12 bases between. The CDR3 DNA follows: TGTGCCAGCAGTTTAGGGGGGAGGTGGACTGAAGCTTTCTTT. It specifies CASSLGGRWTEAFF.

J is TRBJ1-4 and V is TRBV19; TRBD1 matches at 12 bases. After removal of 8 bases from V and 11 bases from J, the junction contained 9 bases not matched to a gene. Germline V lookup: CDR1 LNHDA, CDR2 SQIVND (reference sequence). The CDR3 is 14 residues long. This chain's CDR3 is CASSPGQGARKLFF. CDR3 in DNA: TGTGCCAGTTCCCCGGGACAGGGGGCGCGGAAACTGTTTTTT.

V and J are TRBV5-4 and TRBJ1-2; maybe TRBD1 (6 bases). Trimming shortened V by 5 bases and J by 0 bases, and 14 bases separated the two germline ends. Per germline, CDR1 SGHNT and CDR2 YYREEE (reference sequence). This CDR3 is 15 amino acids long. The DNA for the CDR3 is TGTGCCAGCAGGGGAACAGGGCGGGCTAACTATGGCTACACCTTC. It translates to CASRGTGRANYGYTF. Variable domain in full (rest from reference TRBV5-4 and TRBJ1-2): ETGVTQSPTHLIKTRGQQVTLRCSSQSGHNTVSWYQQALGQGPQFIFQYYREEENGRGNFPPRFSGLQFPNYSSELNVNALELDDSALYLCASRGTGRANYGYTFGSGTRLTVV.

This chain uses TRBV28 with TRBJ1-2, with TRBD1 as a possible D gene (5 bases). Germline V gives CDR1 MDHEN, CDR2 SYDVKM. CDR3 length equals 14 residues. V lost 1 base, J lost 2 bases, and 8 bases lay in between. The CDR3, as DNA: TGTGCCAGCAGTTTATACGCAGGGAACTATGGCTACACCTTC. As protein: CASSLYAGNYGYTF.

V and J are TRBV15 and TRBJ2-7, with a tentative D call TRBD1 (6 bases). This CDR3 is 15 amino acids long. V was shortened by 4 bases and J by 0 bases, with 13 bases between the two germline ends. CDR1 and CDR2 from the germline V gene are LNHNV and YYDKDF (reference sequence). As DNA, the CDR3 is TGTGCCACCAGCAAGGACAGAGACGTCTCCTACGAGCAGTACTTC. Protein product: CATSKDRDVSYEQYF.

V is TRBV27 and J is TRBJ1-1, with D maybe TRBD1 (5 bases). CDR3 length: 15 amino acids. Trimming stripped 1 base from V and 7 bases from J, with 16 bases between. The germline V gene has CDR1 MNHEY and CDR2 SMNVEV (reference sequence). The CDR3 loop reads CASSLLTGTFREAFF. The CDR3 nucleotides read TGTGCCAGCAGTTTATTGACCGGGACCTTTCGTGAAGCTTTCTTT.

V is TRBV27 and J is TRBJ2-2, with D possibly being TRBD2 (5 bases). Germline loops: CDR1 MNHEY, CDR2 SMNVEV (reference sequence). V was cut by 7 bases and J by 3 bases, with 15 bases left in between. The CDR3 has 15 amino acids. The CDR3 spells CASTPWTPHTGELFF. CDR3 DNA sequence: TGTGCCAGCACCCCTTGGACTCCTCACACCGGGGAGCTGTTTTTT.

The rearrangement uses TRBV10-3 and TRBJ1-5; TRBD1 agrees at 7 bases. CDR3 length: 15 residues. CDR1 and CDR2 (germline): ENHRY, SYGVKD. V shed 5 bases and J 2 bases; nucleotides not matched to a gene: 6. The CDR3 region is CAISKTGEGNQPQHF. CDR3 in DNA: TGTGCCATCAGTAAAACAGGGGAGGGCAATCAGCCCCAGCATTTT.

The chain employs TRBV18 and TRBJ1-1; no firm D call. Trimming removed 0 bases from V and 8 bases from J, with 16 bases in between. The CDR3 has 15 residues. Germline V lookup: CDR1 KGHSH, CDR2 LQKENI. CDR3 in amino acids: CASSPPVVSSPEAFF. In DNA, the CDR3 is TGTGCCAGCTCACCACCGGTTGTGTCCAGCCCCGAAGCTTTCTTT.

The chain's CDR3 is CASSLDAGKFAEAFF. The CDR3 DNA reads as TGCGCCAGCAGCTTGGATGCAGGGAAGTTCGCTGAAGCTTTCTTT. The genes are TRBV5-1 and TRBJ1-1; D may be TRBD1 (5 bases). Germline lookup yields CDR1 SGHRS and CDR2 YFSETQ. The CDR3 covers 15 residues. The V gene lost 0 bases and the J gene lost 6 bases, with 15 bases spanning the gap.

Comments on this clone: At one of its ends the junction is not consistent with the germline gene, which may arise from a read error. The V and J genes are TRBV5-6 and TRBJ2-7; 11 positions match TRBD1. The length of the CDR3 is 12 residues. Germline lookup yields CDR1 SGHDT and CDR2 YYEEEE. In nucleotides, the CDR3 is TGTGCCAGCAGCTTGGCCGGGACAGGGGGGATATTC. It encodes CASSLAGTGGIF.

This chain joins TRBV7-9 and TRBJ1-1; D remains ambiguous. V lost 7 bases and J lost 3, with 9 bases in between. Germline lookup yields CDR1 SEHNR and CDR2 FQNEAQ (reference sequence). The CDR3 has 12 amino acids. The CDR3 loop reads CASKRRDTEAFF. The DNA of the CDR3 is TGTGCCAGCAAGAGAAGAGACACTGAAGCTTTCTTT.

V usage is TRBV30 and J usage is TRBJ2-3, with TRBD1 as a possible D gene (6 bases). Trimming cost V 0 bases and J 7 bases, with 11 bases left between them. Germline lookup yields CDR1 GTSNPN and CDR2 SVGIG (reference sequence). CDR3 length equals 13 residues. CDR3 coding DNA: TGTGCCTGGAGTGTCCAGGGGAGAAATACGCAGTATTTT. It encodes CAWSVQGRNTQYF. The whole variable domain, remainder taken from reference TRBV30 and TRBJ2-3, is SQTIHQWPATLVQPVGSPLSLECTVEGTSNPNLYWYRQAAGRGLQLLFYSVGIGQISSEVPQNLSASRPQDRQFILSSKKLLLSDSGFYLCAWSVQGRNTQYFGPGTRLTVL.

This chain joins TRBV28 and TRBJ1-4; tentative D call: TRBD1 (5 bases). Germline V gene sequence: CDR1 MDHEN, CDR2 SYDVKM. The V end was cut by 4 bases, the J end by 8 bases, with 20 bases between. The CDR3 spans 16 residues. CDR3 in DNA: TGTGCCAGCAGTTCCACCCTCGGGACCACTCGCGAAAAACTGTTTTTT. Its protein product is CASSSTLGTTREKLFF.

This clone was seen only once. The genes are TRBV6-5 and TRBJ2-5, with TRBD2 matching over 12 bases. Trimming took 7 bases from V and 1 from J; bases not matched to a gene: 4. Germline V gives CDR1 MNHEY, CDR2 SVGAGI. This CDR3 has 15 amino acids. The CDR3 sequence: CASTLLAGGQETQYF. CDR3 nucleotide sequence: TGTGCCAGCACCTTACTAGCGGGGGGCCAAGAGACCCAGTACTTC.

The V gene is TRBV7-2, the J gene TRBJ2-5; D is unclear. The CDR3 totals 17 residues. V was clipped by 1 base and J by 0 bases, with 15 bases between them. Germline CDR1 reads SGHTA; CDR2 reads FQGNSA. DNA of the CDR3: TGTGCCAGCAGCTTAGGGTTTGGGTCAGGCCACCAAGAGACCCAGTACTTC. It translates to CASSLGFGSGHQETQYF.

This clone showed up just a few times. The rearrangement uses TRBV6-5 and TRBJ1-1; 7 bases fit TRBD1. The CDR3 is made up of 14 amino acids. The V and J ends lost 7 bases and 5 bases, in that order; junction bases with no gene match: 10. Germline CDR1 reads MNHEY; CDR2 reads SVGAGI. The CDR3 reads CASTATGLGTEAFF. For the CDR3, the DNA is TGTGCCAGCACCGCGACAGGGCTAGGAACTGAAGCTTTCTTT.

V is TRBV7-3 and J is TRBJ1-2; D remains unclear. V shed 0 bases and J shed 8 bases, with 13 bases lying between them. The CDR3 contains 14 residues. Germline V gene data show CDR1 as SGHTA and CDR2 as FQGTGA. The CDR3 loop is CASSLTAGPEGYTF. CDR3 in DNA: TGTGCCAGCAGCTTAACAGCCGGTCCCGAAGGCTACACCTTC. The full variable domain, in which reference TRBV7-3 and TRBJ1-2 provide the parts outside the CDR3, is GAGVSQTPSNKVTEKGKYVELRCDPISGHTALYWYRQSLGQGPEFLIYFQGTGAADDSGLPNDRFFAVRPEGSVSTLKIQRTERGDSAVYLCASSLTAGPEGYTFGSGTRLTVV.

Concerning this clone itself: A junction end diverges from the germline sequence, so it may reflect a read error. J is TRBJ1-4 and V is TRBV23-1; D perhaps matches TRBD1 (5 bases). TRBV23-1 is filed as an ORF, its function uncertain. The CDR3 has 19 amino acids. The CDR3 protein is CASSQSRLGRERFNGKLFF. CDR3 in DNA: TGCGCCAGCAGTCAATCACGGTTAGGCAGGGAGCGATTTAATGGAAAACTGTTTTTT.